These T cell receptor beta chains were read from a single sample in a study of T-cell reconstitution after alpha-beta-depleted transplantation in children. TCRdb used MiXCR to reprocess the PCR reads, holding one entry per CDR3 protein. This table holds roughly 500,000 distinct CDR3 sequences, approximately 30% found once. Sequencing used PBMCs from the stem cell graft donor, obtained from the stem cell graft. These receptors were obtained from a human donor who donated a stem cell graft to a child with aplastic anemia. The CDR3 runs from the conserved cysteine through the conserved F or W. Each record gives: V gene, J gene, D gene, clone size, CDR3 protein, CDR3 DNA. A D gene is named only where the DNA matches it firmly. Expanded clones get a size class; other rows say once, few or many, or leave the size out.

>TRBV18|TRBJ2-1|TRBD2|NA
CASSPLGTSGYNEQFF
TGTGCCAGCTCACCACTCGGGACTAGCGGCTACAATGAGCAGTTCTTC
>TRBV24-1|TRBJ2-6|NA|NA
CAIGQRNSGANVLTF
TGTGCCATTGGACAGAGAAACTCTGGGGCCAACGTCCTGACTTTC
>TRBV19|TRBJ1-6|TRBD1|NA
CASTDGQGNLDSPLHF
TGTGCCAGTACCGATGGACAGGGGAATTTGGATTCACCCCTCCACTTT
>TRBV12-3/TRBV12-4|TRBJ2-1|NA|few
CASSLVGPSAAEEQFF
TGTGCCAGCAGTTTAGTGGGGCCCAGTGCCGCGGAAGAGCAGTTCTTC
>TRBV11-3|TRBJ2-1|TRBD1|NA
CASSLGGQGEFF
TGTGCCAGCAGCTTAGGGGGACAGGGGGAGTTCTTC
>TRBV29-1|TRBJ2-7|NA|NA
CSFRTVAYEQYF
TGCAGCTTCCGGACAGTAGCATACGAGCAGTACTTC
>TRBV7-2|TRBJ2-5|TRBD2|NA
CASSAGVRETQYF
TGTGCCAGTTCAGCGGGGGTACGGGAGACCCAGTACTTC
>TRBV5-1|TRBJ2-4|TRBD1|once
CASTTRTGDVIQYF
TGCGCCAGCACCACGAGGACAGGGGACGTTATTCAGTACTTC
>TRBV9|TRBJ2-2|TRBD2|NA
CASSFGREGRAGELFF
TGTGCCAGCAGCTTTGGGCGGGAGGGCCGGGCCGGGGAGCTGTTTTTT
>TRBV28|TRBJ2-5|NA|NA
CASSSGLKTQYF
TGTGCCAGCAGCTCGGGGTTGAAGACCCAGTACTTC
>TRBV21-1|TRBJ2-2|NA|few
CASSISPGHGNTGELFF
TGTGCCAGCAGCATCTCACCGGGACACGGAAACACCGGGGAGCTGTTTTTT
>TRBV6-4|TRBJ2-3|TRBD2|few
CASSDSAGEGTDTQYF
TGTGCCAGCAGTGACTCTGCGGGAGAGGGCACAGATACGCAGTATTTT
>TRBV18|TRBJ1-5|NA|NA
CASSRAGNQPQHF
TGTGCCAGCTCACGGGCAGGCAATCAGCCCCAGCATTTT
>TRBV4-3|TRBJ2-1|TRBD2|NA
CASSLRTSDINEQFF
TGCGCCAGCAGCTTGCGGACTAGCGATATCAATGAGCAGTTCTTC
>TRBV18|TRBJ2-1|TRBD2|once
CASSPQRDSYNEQFF
TGTGCCAGCTCACCTCAGCGGGACTCCTACAATGAGCAGTTCTTC
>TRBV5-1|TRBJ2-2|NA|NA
CASSTLGRSNTGELFF
TGCGCCAGCTCAACCTTGGGCCGATCGAACACCGGGGAGCTGTTTTTT
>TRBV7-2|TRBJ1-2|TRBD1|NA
CASSPGQGGGYGYTF
TGTGCCAGCAGCCCGGGACAGGGGGGTGGGTATGGCTACACCTTC
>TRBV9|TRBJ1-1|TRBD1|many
CASRKGQSTNTEAFF
TGTGCCAGCAGGAAGGGACAGTCGACGAACACTGAAGCTTTCTTT
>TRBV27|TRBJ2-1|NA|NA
CASTGGIDNEQFF
TGTGCCAGCACCGGCGGAATAGACAATGAGCAGTTCTTC
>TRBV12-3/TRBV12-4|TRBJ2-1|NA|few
CASSPDIRNEQFF
TGTGCCAGCAGTCCAGACATCAGGAATGAGCAGTTCTTC
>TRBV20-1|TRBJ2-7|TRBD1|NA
CSASRTGTYEQYF
TGCAGTGCTTCGAGGACAGGGACCTACGAGCAGTACTTC
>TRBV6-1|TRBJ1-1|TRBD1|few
CASSTQGRLTEAFF
TGTGCCAGCAGTACACAGGGGCGGTTGACTGAAGCTTTCTTT